These 22 T cell receptor beta chains share one sample of origin, sequenced in a study of blood T cell repertoires in COVID-19 (dated by TCRdb to about 2020). The library was produced with the immunoSEQ multiplex PCR assay. In TCRdb, the immuneACCESS table is reduced to in-frame sequences with V and J assigned. These tables do not hold every clone; where another copy was compared, an unresolved V gene accounts for under half, and the others remain unexplained. The sample table contains about 53,000 clones; only one count was recorded for about 80% of them. The top ten hold 14% of the sample. Material for sequencing was peripheral blood. These receptors were taken from a human donor in a cohort sampled during active COVID-19.

The chain links TRBV27 to TRBJ1-1; D is perhaps TRBD1 (6 bases). Trimming removed 5 bases from V and 10 bases from J, with 20 bases in between. Germline V gives CDR1 MNHEY, CDR2 SMNVEV (reference sequence). The CDR3 contains 14 residues. The CDR3 DNA sequence: TGTGCCAGCAGTGAGGGGCAAGGGGGAGGGCGAGCTTTCTTT. It specifies CASSEGQGGGRAFF.

The chain has TRBV30 and TRBJ2-6; weak D call: TRBD1 (6 bases). The CDR3 totals 16 residues. Germline CDR1 is GTSNPN and CDR2 is SVGIG (reference sequence). The V and J ends lost 0 bases and 1 base respectively, with 10 bases between them. The CDR3 reads CAWSVQGASGANVLTF. As DNA, the CDR3 is TGTGCCTGGAGTGTACAGGGAGCATCTGGGGCCAACGTCCTGACTTTC.

The J gene is TRBJ2-5, the V gene TRBV7-2; 9 bases line up with TRBD2. This CDR3 has 15 residues. Germline V gene data show CDR1 as SGHTA and CDR2 as FQGNSA. With V trimmed by 5 bases and J by 2 bases, 6 bases remained unmatched. CDR3 in amino acids: CASSPGGGGQETQYF. DNA of the CDR3: TGTGCCAGCAGCCCAGGCGGGGGGGGGCAAGAGACCCAGTACTTC.

V is TRBV19 and J is TRBJ2-5; D ambiguous. Trimming took off 5 bases at V and 2 bases at J, with 9 bases between the two ends. The CDR3 length is 13 residues. Germline V gene sequence: CDR1 LNHDA, CDR2 SQIVND (reference sequence). Here the CDR3 reads CASSPTVQETQYF. The CDR3 DNA reads TGTGCCAGTAGTCCCACAGTACAAGAGACCCAGTACTTC. Full variable domain (rest looked up from reference TRBV19 and TRBJ2-5): DGGITQSPKYLFRKEGQNVTLSCEQNLNHDAMYWYRQDPGQGLRLIYYSQIVNDFQKGDIAEGYSVSREKKESFPLTVTSAQKNPTAFYLCASSPTVQETQYFGPGTRLLVL.

The CDR3, as DNA: TGTGCCAGCAGCTTGGGCGATGAAAAACTGTTTTTT. Amino acids: CASSLGDEKLFF. This chain links TRBV5-6 with TRBJ1-4; D call uncertain. Per germline, CDR1 SGHDT and CDR2 YYEEEE. The CDR3 sequence is 12 residues long. V was shortened by 0 bases and J by 6 bases, with 3 bases between the two germline ends.

The chain is built from TRBV5-5 and TRBJ2-2; TRBD1 matches at 7 bases. Trimming took 1 base from V and 2 from J; bases not matched to a gene: 2. Per the germline V gene, CDR1 is SGHKS and CDR2 is YYEKEE (reference sequence). This CDR3 has 15 amino acids. For the CDR3, the DNA is TGTGCCAGCAGCTTGCGGGACAGAAACACCGGGGAGCTGTTTTTT. Residues: CASSLRDRNTGELFF.

This clone was seen a handful of times. CDR3 bases: TGTGCCATCACAAAGGACAAAAACACCGGGGAGCTGTTTTTT. This encodes CAITKDKNTGELFF. V is TRBV10-3 and J is TRBJ2-2, with D possibly matching TRBD1 (5 bases). The CDR3 length is 14 residues. The germline V gene encodes CDR1 ENHRY and CDR2 SYGVKD. The V end lost 7 bases, the J end lost 2 bases, and 11 bases lay between the germline ends.

The rearrangement links TRBV7-9 to TRBJ2-3; 7 positions match TRBD1. J lost 2 bases, V lost 5 bases, and 7 bases had no gene match. The germline CDR1 and CDR2 sequences are SEHNR and FQNEAQ (reference sequence). This CDR3 is 15 amino acids long. CDR3 DNA: TGTGCCAGCAGCCTCCGACAGGGTGCCACAGATACGCAGTATTTT. Translation gives CASSLRQGATDTQYF.

The chain has TRBV4-1 and TRBJ1-1; no clear D gene. Germline V gene data show CDR1 as MGHRA and CDR2 as YSYEKL. This CDR3 has 14 amino acids. Trimming pared 3 bases from V and 0 bases from J, leaving 8 bases between. The CDR3 region is CASSHVALNTEAFF. DNA of the CDR3: TGCGCCAGCAGCCACGTGGCCTTGAACACTGAAGCTTTCTTT.

The chain has TRBV5-4 and TRBJ2-5, with 8 positions matching TRBD2. Germline-derived CDR1 and CDR2 are SGHNT and YYREEE (reference sequence). J was trimmed by 4 bases and V by 0 bases; bases with no gene match: 5. The CDR3 contains 15 residues. DNA of the CDR3: TGTGCCAGCAGCTTGGAACGGGGGGGCCTAGAGACCCAGTACTTC. This gives the protein CASSLERGGLETQYF.

The chain uses TRBV7-2 and TRBJ2-7, with 12 nucleotides matching TRBD2. The CDR3 spans 15 residues. V shed 4 bases, J shed 5 bases, and the junction held 6 bases outside the gene matches. CDR1 is SGHTA, CDR2 FQGNSA, per germline. CDR3 in DNA: TGTGCCAGCAGCTGGACTAGCGGGGATAACAACGAGCAGTACTTC. Translating it yields CASSWTSGDNNEQYF.

This chain joins TRBV10-3 and TRBJ1-4, with a possible D match to TRBD1 (5 bases). V was trimmed by 2 bases and J by 4 bases, leaving 14 bases between them. The CDR3 totals 16 residues. Germline values: CDR1 ENHRY, CDR2 SYGVKD. DNA of the CDR3: TGTGCCATCAGTGAGAAAAGGGGCGGGAATAATGAAAAACTGTTTTTT. Translated: CAISEKRGGNNEKLFF.

The rearrangement links TRBV19 to TRBJ2-5, with 13 bases aligning to TRBD2. The CDR3 is 15 amino acids. The junction had 9 bases not matched to a gene; V was cut back by 9 bases and J by 5 bases. Germline lookup yields CDR1 LNHDA and CDR2 SQIVND (reference sequence). DNA of the CDR3: TGTGCCAGCCGAACTAGCGGGAGGGCCCTTGAGACCCAGTACTTC. Encoded protein: CASRTSGRALETQYF. Looking up the rest from reference TRBV19 and TRBJ2-5 gives the full variable domain: DGGITQSPKYLFRKEGQNVTLSCEQNLNHDAMYWYRQDPGQGLRLIYYSQIVNDFQKGDIAEGYSVSREKKESFPLTVTSAQKNPTAFYLCASRTSGRALETQYFGPGTRLLVL.

The rearrangement links TRBV2 to TRBJ1-2; D not resolved. From germline, CDR1 is SNHLY and CDR2 FYNNEI. The CDR3 contains 12 residues. V was clipped by 8 bases and J by 2 bases, with 9 bases between them. The CDR3 here is CASLRENYGYTF. Here the CDR3 DNA reads TGTGCCAGCCTACGGGAAAACTATGGCTACACCTTC. The full variable domain, in which reference TRBV2 and TRBJ1-2 provide the parts outside the CDR3, is EPEVTQTPSHQVTQMGQEVILRCVPISNHLYFYWYRQILGQKVEFLVSFYNNEISEKSEIFDDQFSVERPDGSNFTLKIRSTKLEDSAMYFCASLRENYGYTFGSGTRLTVV.

CDR3 loop: CATYRGNRNYGYTF. CDR3 nucleotides: TGTGCCACCTATAGGGGGAATAGGAACTATGGCTACACCTTC. The chain uses TRBV24-1 and TRBJ1-2; possibly TRBD1 for D (6 bases). V dropped 9 bases and J dropped 2 bases, with 15 bases sitting between them. The germline V gene encodes CDR1 KGHDR and CDR2 SFDVKD. The CDR3 contains 14 residues.

DNA of the CDR3: TGTGCCTGGAGTGTCAGCGGGAGTCCCACCGGGGAGCTGTTTTTT. Its protein product is CAWSVSGSPTGELFF. The V gene is TRBV30, the J gene TRBJ2-2, with 8 bases fitting TRBD2. Losses at the gene ends were 0 bases for V and 4 bases for J; bases not matched to a gene: 4. The length of the CDR3 is 15 residues. CDR1 and CDR2 from the germline V gene are GTSNPN and SVGIG (reference sequence). Combining the CDR3 with reference TRBV30 and TRBJ2-2 gives the whole variable domain SQTIHQWPATLVQPVGSPLSLECTVEGTSNPNLYWYRQAAGRGLQLLFYSVGIGQISSEVPQNLSASRPQDRQFILSSKKLLLSDSGFYLCAWSVSGSPTGELFFGEGSRLTVL.

The V call is TRBV3-1 (or the pseudogene TRBV3-2), the J call TRBJ1-3, with 8 bases lining up with TRBD1. The V and J ends lost 4 bases and 2 bases, in that order; junction bases with no gene match: 1. The CDR3 consists of 14 residues. Looked up from germline, CDR1 is LGHDT and CDR2 is YNNKEL (reference sequence). This chain's CDR3 is CASSRQGTGNTIYF. CDR3 nucleotides: TGTGCCAGCAGCCGACAGGGGACTGGAAACACCATATATTTT.

The chain is built from TRBV4-1 and TRBJ2-7; 8 bases are shared with TRBD2. V lost 2 bases, J lost 1 base, and 7 bases stayed unmatched. The CDR3 is 16 amino acids. From germline, CDR1 is MGHRA and CDR2 YSYEKL. DNA of the CDR3: TGCGCCAGCAGCCAACCGGGGACTAGAGGTTCCTACGAGCAGTACTTC. It is translated as CASSQPGTRGSYEQYF.

V is TRBV4-1 and J is TRBJ2-1; 10 positions agree with TRBD1. CDR1 and CDR2 (germline): MGHRA, YSYEKL. The CDR3 runs to 18 residues. V trimming: 1 base; J trimming: 8 bases; junction bases outside the gene matches: 14. CDR3 region: CASSQVYGGTGASDEQFF. CDR3 nucleotide sequence: TGCGCCAGCAGCCAAGTGTATGGAGGGACAGGGGCGTCCGATGAGCAGTTCTTC.

The V call is TRBV28, the J call TRBJ2-7; D not certain. This CDR3 spans 12 amino acids. V shed 6 bases and J shed 4 bases, with 10 bases lying between them. Germline loops: CDR1 MDHEN, CDR2 SYDVKM. CDR3 region: CASRQALYEQYF. For the CDR3, the DNA is TGTGCCAGCAGGCAGGCGCTGTACGAGCAGTACTTC.

The chain is built from TRBV27 and TRBJ1-6; D is unresolved. Germline V lookup: CDR1 MNHEY, CDR2 SMNVEV (reference sequence). The CDR3 runs 12 residues. Trimming cost V 6 bases and J 6 bases, with 6 bases left between them. CDR3 residues: CASSQINSPLHF. CDR3 DNA sequence: TGTGCCAGCAGCCAGATTAATTCACCCCTCCACTTT.

The CDR3 DNA reads as TGCGCCAGCAGGGACAGCGATACGCAGTATTTT. This codes for CASRDSDTQYF. The genes are TRBV10-2 and TRBJ2-3, with D possibly being TRBD1 (6 bases). CDR1 is WSHSY, CDR2 SAAADI, per germline. V lost 6 bases and J 6 bases, leaving 7 bases between the germline ends. The CDR3 is 11 amino acids.